These T cell receptor beta chains were read from a single sample in a study of CD8 T cells in Susac syndrome. TCRdb redid the calling of the immunoSEQ multiplex PCR reads with MiXCR, one entry per CDR3 protein. The sample has about 210,000 distinct CDR3 sequences, around 93% seen once. The sequencing input was CD4+ T cells from PBMCs. These TCRs come from a human donor with Susac syndrome. CDR3s leave out the opening cysteine and the closing phenylalanine or tryptophan.

j_call	v_call	cdr3_aa
TRBJ1-5	TRBV12-3/TRBV12-4	ASSSRRGQPQH
TRBJ1-6	TRBV4-2	ASSHLRQGADSPLH
TRBJ1-5	TRBV20-1	SALGGSNQPQH
TRBJ1-2	TRBV29-1	SVASYAYEDTGKLNYGYT
TRBJ1-3	TRBV7-2	ASSLFSSSGNTIY
TRBJ2-2	TRBV27	ASSFFGGNTGELF
TRBJ2-5	TRBV20-1	SALPTRQETQY
TRBJ2-1	TRBV4-2	ASSQEAGNEQF
TRBJ2-4	TRBV5-1	ASSLGNPKNIQY
TRBJ2-7	TRBV27	ASSVTGRYEQY
TRBJ2-2	TRBV9	ASSVGRMMTGELF
TRBJ2-3	TRBV6-5	ATSLWGAADTQY
TRBJ2-7	TRBV5-6	ASSIVGTGIGSYEQY
TRBJ2-7	TRBV30	AWSSDTYYEQY
TRBJ1-1	TRBV4-1	ASSQDGESEAF
TRBJ2-7	TRBV5-1	ASSLDAGGEQY
TRBJ1-5	TRBV28	AHGTDQPQH
TRBJ1-2	TRBV28	ASSLRQWNNGYT
TRBJ1-3	TRBV5-4	ASSLDSENTIY
TRBJ1-1	TRBV7-9	ASSFRGNTEAF
TRBJ2-5	TRBV2	ASRAFKKETQY
TRBJ2-7	TRBV12-3/TRBV12-4	ASSFDSGSYEQY
TRBJ2-3	TRBV11-2	ASSGYRMGGLGY
TRBJ2-2	TRBV6-6	ASSYPGQGTGELF
TRBJ1-1	TRBV4-1	ASSHPGQGFSITNTEAF
TRBJ1-2	TRBV20-1	SAISPSLGSGIWYT
TRBJ2-5	TRBV5-1	ASSLGLFQETQY
TRBJ2-3	TRBV6-6	ASSYRSSTDTQY
TRBJ2-1	TRBV4-3	ASRQGFVNEQF
TRBJ2-7	TRBV29-1	SVESGTGTYEQY